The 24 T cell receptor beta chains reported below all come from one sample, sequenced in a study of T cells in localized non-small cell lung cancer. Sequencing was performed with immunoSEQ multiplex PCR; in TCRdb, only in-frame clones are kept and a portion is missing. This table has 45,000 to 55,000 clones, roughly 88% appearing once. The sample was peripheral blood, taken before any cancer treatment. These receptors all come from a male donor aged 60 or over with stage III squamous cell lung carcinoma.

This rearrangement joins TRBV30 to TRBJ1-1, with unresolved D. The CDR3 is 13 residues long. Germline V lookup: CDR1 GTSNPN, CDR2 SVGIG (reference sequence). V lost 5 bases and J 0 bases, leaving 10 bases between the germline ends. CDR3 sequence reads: CAWSTGMNTEAFF. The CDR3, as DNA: TGTGCCTGGTCGACGGGGATGAACACTGAAGCTTTCTTT. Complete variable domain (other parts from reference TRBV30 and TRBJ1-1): SQTIHQWPATLVQPVGSPLSLECTVEGTSNPNLYWYRQAAGRGLQLLFYSVGIGQISSEVPQNLSASRPQDRQFILSSKKLLLSDSGFYLCAWSTGMNTEAFFGQGTRLTVV.

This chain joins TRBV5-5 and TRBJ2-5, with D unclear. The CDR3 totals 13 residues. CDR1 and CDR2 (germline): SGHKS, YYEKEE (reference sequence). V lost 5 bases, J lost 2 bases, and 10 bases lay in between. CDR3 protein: CASRSLTQETQYF. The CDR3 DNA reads TGTGCCAGCAGATCACTAACACAAGAGACCCAGTACTTC. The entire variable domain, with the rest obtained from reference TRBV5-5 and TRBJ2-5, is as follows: DAGVTQSPTHLIKTRGQQVTLRCSPISGHKSVSWYQQVLGQGPQFIFQYYEKEERGRGNFPDRFSARQFPNYSSELNVNALLLGDSALYLCASRSLTQETQYFGPGTRLLVL.

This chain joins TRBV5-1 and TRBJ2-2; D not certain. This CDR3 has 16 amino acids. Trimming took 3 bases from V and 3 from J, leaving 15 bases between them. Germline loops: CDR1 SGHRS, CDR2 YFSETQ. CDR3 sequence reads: CASSSRPSADTGELFF. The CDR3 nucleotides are TGCGCCAGCAGCTCCCGTCCCAGCGCCGACACCGGGGAGCTGTTTTTT.

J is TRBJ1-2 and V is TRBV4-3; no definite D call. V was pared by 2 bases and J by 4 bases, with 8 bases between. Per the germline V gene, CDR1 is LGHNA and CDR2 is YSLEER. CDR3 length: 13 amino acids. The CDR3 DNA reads TGCGCCAGCAGCCAACGAGAGGCCTATGGCTACACCTTC. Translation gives CASSQREAYGYTF.

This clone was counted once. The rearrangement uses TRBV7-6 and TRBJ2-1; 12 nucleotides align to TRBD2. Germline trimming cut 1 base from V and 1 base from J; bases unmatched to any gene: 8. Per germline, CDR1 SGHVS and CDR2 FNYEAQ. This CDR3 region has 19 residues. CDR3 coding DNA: TGTGCCAGCAGCTTAGAGATGTCTAGCGGGGGGGTTTCCTACAATGAGCAGTTCTTC. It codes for CASSLEMSSGGVSYNEQFF. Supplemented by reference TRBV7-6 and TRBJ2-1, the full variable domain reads GAGVSQSPRYKVTKRGQDVALRCDPISGHVSLYWYRQALGQGPEFLTYFNYEAQQDKSGLPNDRFSAERPEGSISTLTIQRTEQRDSAMYRCASSLEMSSGGVSYNEQFFGPGTRLTVL.

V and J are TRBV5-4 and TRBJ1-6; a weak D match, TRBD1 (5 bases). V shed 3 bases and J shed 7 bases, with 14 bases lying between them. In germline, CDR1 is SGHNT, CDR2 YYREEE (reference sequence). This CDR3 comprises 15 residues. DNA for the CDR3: TGTGCCAGCAGCTCGCAAAAGGGGTCAAATTCACCCCTCCACTTT. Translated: CASSSQKGSNSPLHF.

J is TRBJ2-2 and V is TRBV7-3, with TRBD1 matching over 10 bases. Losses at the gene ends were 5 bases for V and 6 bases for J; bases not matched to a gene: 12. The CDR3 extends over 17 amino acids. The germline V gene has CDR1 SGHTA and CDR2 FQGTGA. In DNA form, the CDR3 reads TGTGCCAGCAGCCTACGTTCGACAGGGGGCCCCTCCGGGGAGCTGTTTTTT. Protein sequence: CASSLRSTGGPSGELFF.

The CDR3 here is CASSLFQFSYEQYF. CDR3 nucleotides: TGTGCCAGCAGCTTGTTTCAGTTCTCCTACGAGCAGTACTTC. The chain carries TRBV5-6 and TRBJ2-7, with unresolved D. The V and J ends lost 1 base and 0 bases respectively, with 8 bases between them. This CDR3 is 14 amino acids long. The germline V gene has CDR1 SGHDT and CDR2 YYEEEE.

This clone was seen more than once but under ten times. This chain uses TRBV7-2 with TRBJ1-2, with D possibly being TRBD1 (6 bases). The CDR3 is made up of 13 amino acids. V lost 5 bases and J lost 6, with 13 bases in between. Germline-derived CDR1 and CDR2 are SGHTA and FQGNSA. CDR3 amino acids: CASSRTGLNGYTF. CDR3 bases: TGTGCCAGCAGCCGAACAGGGCTGAATGGCTACACCTTC.

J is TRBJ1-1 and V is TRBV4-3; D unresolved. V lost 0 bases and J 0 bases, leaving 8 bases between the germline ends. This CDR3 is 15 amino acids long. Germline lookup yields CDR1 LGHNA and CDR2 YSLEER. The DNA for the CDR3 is TGCGCCAGCAGCCAAGATTTCAGCGTGAACACTGAAGCTTTCTTT. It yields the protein CASSQDFSVNTEAFF.

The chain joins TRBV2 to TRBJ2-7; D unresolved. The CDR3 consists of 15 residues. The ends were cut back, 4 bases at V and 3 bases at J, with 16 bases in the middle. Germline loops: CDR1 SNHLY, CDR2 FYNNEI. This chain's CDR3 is CASSAESGEFYEQYF. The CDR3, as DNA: TGTGCCAGCAGTGCTGAGTCAGGTGAATTCTACGAGCAGTACTTC.

This chain's CDR3 is CASSVTSYNEQFF. The DNA for the CDR3 is TGTGCCAGCAGTGTCACGTCCTACAATGAGCAGTTCTTC. V usage is TRBV2 and J usage is TRBJ2-1; D remains unclear. This CDR3 contains 13 residues. Per germline, CDR1 SNHLY and CDR2 FYNNEI. Between the trimmed V and J ends, which lost 4 bases and 1 base, there was a span of 5 bases.

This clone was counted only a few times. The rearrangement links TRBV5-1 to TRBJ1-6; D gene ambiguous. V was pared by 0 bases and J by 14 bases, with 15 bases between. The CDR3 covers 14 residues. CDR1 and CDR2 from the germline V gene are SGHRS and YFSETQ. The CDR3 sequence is CASSLANGFEALHF. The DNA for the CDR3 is TGCGCCAGCAGCTTGGCAAACGGGTTTGAAGCCCTCCACTTT.

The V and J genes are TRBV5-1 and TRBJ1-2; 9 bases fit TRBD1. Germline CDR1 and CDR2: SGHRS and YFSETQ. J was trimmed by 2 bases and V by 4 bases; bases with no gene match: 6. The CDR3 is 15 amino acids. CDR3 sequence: CASSPSTGGNYGYTF. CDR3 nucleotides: TGCGCCAGCAGCCCCTCGACAGGGGGGAACTATGGCTACACCTTC.

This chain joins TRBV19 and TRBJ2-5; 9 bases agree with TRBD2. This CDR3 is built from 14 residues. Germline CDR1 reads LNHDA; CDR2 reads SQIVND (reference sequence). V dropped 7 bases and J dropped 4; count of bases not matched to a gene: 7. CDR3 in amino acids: CASKGGGAGETQYF. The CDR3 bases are TGTGCCAGTAAGGGCGGGGGGGCTGGAGAGACCCAGTACTTC.

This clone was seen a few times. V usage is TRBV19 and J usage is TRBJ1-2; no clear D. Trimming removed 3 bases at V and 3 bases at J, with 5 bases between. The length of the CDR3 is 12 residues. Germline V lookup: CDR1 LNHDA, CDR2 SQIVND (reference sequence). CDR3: CASSIPHYGYTF. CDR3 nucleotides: TGTGCCAGTAGTATTCCGCACTATGGCTACACCTTC.

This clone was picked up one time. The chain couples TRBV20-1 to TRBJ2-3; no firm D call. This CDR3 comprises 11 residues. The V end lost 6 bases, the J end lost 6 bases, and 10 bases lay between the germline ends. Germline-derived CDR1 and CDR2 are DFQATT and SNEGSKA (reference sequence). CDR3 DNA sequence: TGCAGTGCGACCCAGTTGGATACGCAGTATTTT. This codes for CSATQLDTQYF.

The DNA for the CDR3 is TGTGCCAGCAGCCAAGAAAGGGGGTCGAGCACCGGGGAGCTGTTTTTT. It encodes CASSQERGSSTGELFF. The chain couples TRBV4-2 to TRBJ2-2, with TRBD1 as a possible D gene (6 bases). The CDR3 sequence is 16 residues long. Germline CDR1 and CDR2: LGHNA and YNFKEQ. Trimming left V 0 bases short and J 4 bases short, with 12 bases between.

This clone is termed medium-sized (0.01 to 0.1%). CDR3 region: CASTLTGSGNTIYF. The CDR3 bases are TGTGCCAGCACCTTGACAGGCTCTGGAAACACCATATATTTT. This rearrangement joins TRBV2 to TRBJ1-3; weak D call: TRBD1 (6 bases). Trimming cost V 7 bases and J 0 bases, with 10 bases left between them. The germline CDR1 and CDR2 sequences are SNHLY and FYNNEI. The CDR3 is 14 residues long.

CDR3 region: CSVADRGGYGYTF. The CDR3 DNA sequence: TGCAGCGTCGCGGACAGGGGGGGGTATGGCTACACCTTC. The genes are TRBV29-1 and TRBJ1-2, with 10 nucleotides matching TRBD1. The CDR3 totals 13 residues. Germline V CDR1 and CDR2: SQVTM, ANQGSEA. V dropped 6 bases and J dropped 5; count of bases not matched to a gene: 6.

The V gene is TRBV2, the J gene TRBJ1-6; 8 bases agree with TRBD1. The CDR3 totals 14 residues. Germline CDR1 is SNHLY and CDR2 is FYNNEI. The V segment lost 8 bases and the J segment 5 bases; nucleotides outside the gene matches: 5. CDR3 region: CASRRQGNNSPLHF. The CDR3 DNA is TGTGCCAGCCGACGACAGGGGAATAATTCACCCCTCCACTTT.

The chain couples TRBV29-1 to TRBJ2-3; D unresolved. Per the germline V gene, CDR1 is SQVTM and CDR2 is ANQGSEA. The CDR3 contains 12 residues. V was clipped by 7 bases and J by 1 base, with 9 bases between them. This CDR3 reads CSGGLGTDTQYF. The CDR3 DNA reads TGCAGCGGGGGTTTGGGCACAGATACGCAGTATTTT.

The CDR3 reads CASSGGLFYTDTQYF. The DNA for the CDR3 is TGTGCCAGCAGCGGGGGACTATTCTACACAGATACGCAGTATTTT. The gene calls are TRBV9 and TRBJ2-3, with 7 bases aligning to TRBD2. This CDR3 comprises 15 residues. Germline V CDR1 and CDR2: SGDLS, YYNGEE. The V gene end was trimmed by 3 bases and the J gene end by 2 bases; junction bases not matched to a gene: 6.

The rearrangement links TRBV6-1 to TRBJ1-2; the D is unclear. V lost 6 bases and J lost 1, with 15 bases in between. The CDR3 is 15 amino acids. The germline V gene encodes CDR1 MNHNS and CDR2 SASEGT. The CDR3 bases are TGTGCCAGCAGCTTCAAGGGAGGGTTTAACTATGGCTACACCTTC. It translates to CASSFKGGFNYGYTF.